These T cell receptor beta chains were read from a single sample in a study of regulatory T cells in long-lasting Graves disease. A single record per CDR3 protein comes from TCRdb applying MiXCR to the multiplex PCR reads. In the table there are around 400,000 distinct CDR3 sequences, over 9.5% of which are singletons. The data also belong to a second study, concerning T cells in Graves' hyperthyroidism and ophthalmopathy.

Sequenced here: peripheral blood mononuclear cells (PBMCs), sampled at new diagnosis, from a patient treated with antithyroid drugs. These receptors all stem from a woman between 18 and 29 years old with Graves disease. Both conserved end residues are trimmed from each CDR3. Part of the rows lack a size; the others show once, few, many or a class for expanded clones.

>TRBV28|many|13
ASSFRVGNTGELF
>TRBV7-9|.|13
ASRGRQGHTGELF
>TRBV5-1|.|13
ASSYLRGGSYGQY
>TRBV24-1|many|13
ATSDSSRRQAGYT
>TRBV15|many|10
ATSPRTGELF
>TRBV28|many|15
ASSLRGASRVNQPQH
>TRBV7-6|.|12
ASSPTGFVTEAF
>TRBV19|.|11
ASSSSYNSPLH
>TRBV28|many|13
ASSLGGTGANVLT
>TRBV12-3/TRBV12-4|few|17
ASSLISYSPDDSTDTQY
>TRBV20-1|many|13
SASRNLGSGNTIY
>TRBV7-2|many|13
ASSITSGRATEQF
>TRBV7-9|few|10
ASSFTRDEQF
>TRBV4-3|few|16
ASSQARMPGLATDTQY
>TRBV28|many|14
ASSSVLGLGWNEQF
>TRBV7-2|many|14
ASSSQPGGRSTEAF
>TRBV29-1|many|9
STGLQETQY
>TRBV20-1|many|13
SATGTSGSLNEQF
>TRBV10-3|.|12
AISEYEGRYGYT
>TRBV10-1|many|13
ASSEGGSTYNEQF
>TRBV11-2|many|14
ASSFRLAGNTDTQY
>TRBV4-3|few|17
ASSQDPKTGQGTYNEQF
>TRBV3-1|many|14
ASSPSGTGFTGELF
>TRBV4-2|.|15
ASSQDPVSGGANEQF
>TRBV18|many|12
ASSLSGQYYGYT
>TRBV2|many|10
ASRSGANVLT
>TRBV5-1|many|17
ASSLASSQGLKGGETQY
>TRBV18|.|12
ASSSGRGANVLT
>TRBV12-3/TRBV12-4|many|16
ASSQYFGDRLAKNIQY
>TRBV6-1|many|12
ASSLIPGNTEAF
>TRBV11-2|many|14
ASSPPQLGARYGYT
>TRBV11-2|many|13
ASSLPGQTNSPLH
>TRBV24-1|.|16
ATSDLGTGLRSTGELF
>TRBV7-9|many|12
ASSFPRERRVTF
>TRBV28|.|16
ASSFVGRPGTMSTEAF
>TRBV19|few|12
ASRIGVRNTEAF
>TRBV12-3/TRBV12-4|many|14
ASSLVVFSSGNTIY
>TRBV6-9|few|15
ASSSSVLSSGANVLT
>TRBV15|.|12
ATSREGSYNEQF
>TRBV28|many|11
ASSLPAGNTQY
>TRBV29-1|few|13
SVETRGWYTDTQY
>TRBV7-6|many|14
ASSLGLAGGPYEQY
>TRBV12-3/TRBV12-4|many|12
ASSITSGANVLT
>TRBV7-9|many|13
ASSLDSGTAYEQY
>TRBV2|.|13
ASRARTGGADTQY
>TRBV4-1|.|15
ASSRRETSGTVNEQF
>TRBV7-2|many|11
ASSPRRYNEQF